This T cell receptor beta chain stems from a study of tumor-infiltrating lymphocytes in primary liver carcinoma (dated by TCRdb to between 2016 and 2019). Regarding the study in general: Of the five patients (three men and two women, aged 30 to 69 years), four had hepatocellular carcinoma and one had combined HCC and intrahepatic cholangiocarcinoma. Roughly 3.65 to 8 million productive TCRbeta reads were obtained per sample, and no significant difference in read depth was found between tissue types. TCRbeta repertoire sequencing covered 35 specimens from 5 patients: 25 tumor regions, 5 adjacent noncancerous liver tissues and 5 peripheral blood samples. TCRbeta repertoire sequencing, expression microarrays and whole-exome sequencing were combined in the study across five regions of each liver tumor, with adjacent normal tissue and blood also included. Reproducibility between technical replicate repertoires was high, with correlation coefficients above 0.95 and mean shared-clone rates roughly 0.87. The five patients had tumors of stage T1-T3 N0M0, with maximum diameters ranging from roughly 4.2 to 11 cm. To link TCRbeta repertoire diversity with the local molecular phenotype, the approximately 27 tumor region samples were profiled using Agilent mRNA microarrays.

Using a constant-region primer and ProtoScript II reverse transcriptase, TCRbeta-specific cDNA was reverse-transcribed from roughly 460 ng total RNA. Three nested multiplex PCR rounds, following a slightly modified ARM-PCR procedure, were used to build the TCRbeta libraries. Sample barcodes and Illumina adapters were added in a final 25-cycle PCR using Deep VentR polymerase. Before sequencing, amplicons of 200-500 bp were purified from gel using a QIAquick gel extraction kit. An Illumina HiSeq 2500 was used to sequence the TCRbeta amplicons, generating 250-bp paired-end reads. As for how the authors treated the data: Reads were quality-trimmed with Trimmomatic v0.33, and paired reads were merged with FLASH v1.2.11 to recover full CDR3 sequences. V, D and J germline segments were assigned to the rearranged TCRbeta sequences by MiGEC v1.2.1b. Clonotype statistics, along with Shannon-Wiener diversity indices, were calculated using VDJtools v1.0.0. Except for diversity analysis, only each sample's 250 most abundant clonotypes were used in subsequent analyses to reduce sampling bias. In-frame beta chains were kept once TCRdb had trimmed the public reads at Q25 with fastp and called clones with MiXCR. Rows with one shared CDR3 protein collapse into an entry with the most common genes and DNA. Clone size and V and J calls follow TCRdb, not the original study. A total of around 27,000 distinct CDR3 sequences appear in this sample, nearly 80% of them only once. 40% to 55% of the sample belongs to the ten largest clones.

Without any cell sorting, total RNA and DNA were extracted together from about 20-30 mg of bulk tissue using the AllPrep DNA/RNA mini kit. Surgical resection was performed in China between November 2015 and March 2016 on about 5 patients with histopathologically diagnosed primary liver carcinoma. Chronic HBV infection was present in the patients, and the patients were treatment-naive at sampling. Each tumor was sampled at five spatially separated regions: the tumor centre plus the superior, inferior, left-lateral and right-lateral poles. According to histology, viable tumor cells made up more than 75% of every tumor sample. Fresh tumor and adjacent tissue pieces were bisected; one half was stored in RNAlater at -80°C, the other sent for histology. This clonotype appeared a single time. Its target antigen remains unknown. The junction and the germline gene differ at one end; a read error may be behind it.

Overall study results and their limits: Only about 7-24% of top clones were present in all five regions of a tumor, suggesting spatial heterogeneity of tumor-infiltrating T cells. Because the samples were bulk and unsorted, CD4+ and CD8+ T cell repertoires could not be compared. Repertoire overlap was higher between tumor regions (mean around 36%) than tumor-adjacent (around 17%) or tumor-blood (14%) pairs, consistent with antigen-driven expansion. A significantly larger repertoire fraction was made up by the top 250 clones in tumors than in blood (p = 0.039). Because sequencing covered only the TCR beta chain and unpaired alpha chains were not captured, true repertoire diversity is likely underestimated. With just four or five patients in the study, the authors point out that the findings should be validated in a larger study.

Source material: liver tumor tissue from sampling region 3. The cell subset or site label for this specimen denotes: tumor region T3, left-lateral pole. The receptor was isolated from a man aged 40-50 years with primary liver carcinoma and hepatitis B virus infection.

The CDR3 sequence is CASSPGHRENQPQHF. The nucleotide sequence is TGCGCCAGCAGTCCAGGGCACAGGGAGAATCAGCCACAGCATTTT. Recombination joined TRBV5-1 with TRBJ1-5; the D gene is perhaps TRBD1, on 6 matching bases. The germline V gene encodes CDR1 SGHRS and CDR2 YFSETQ. The CDR3 goes from the cysteine to the phenylalanine over 15 residues. The CDR3 DNA has 45 bases and is translated from base 1.